This passage covers 11 T cell receptor beta chains from one sample sequenced in a study of blood T cell repertoires in COVID-19. Here immunoSEQ multiplex PCR was the method, and the copy in TCRdb shows in-frame clones only, minus some. The sample records approximately 270,000 clones, approximately 86% being singletons. Input material: peripheral blood. Every receptor here comes from a man between 40 and 49 years old with active or convalescent COVID-19.

The CDR3 here is CASSPKGQGWGYEQYF. DNA of the CDR3: TGTGCCAGCAGCCCAAAGGGGCAGGGATGGGGCTACGAGCAGTACTTC. V and J are TRBV5-6 and TRBJ2-7; the D gene is possibly TRBD1 (5 bases). V was shortened by 4 bases and J by 3 bases, with 20 bases between the two germline ends. The CDR3 extends over 16 amino acids. The germline gives CDR1 SGHDT, CDR2 YYEEEE.

The chain has TRBV6-5 and TRBJ1-2; possibly TRBD1 for D (6 bases). Trimming took 0 bases from V and 3 from J, leaving 11 bases between them. Germline V lookup: CDR1 MNHEY, CDR2 SVGAGI. The length of the CDR3 is 15 residues. CDR3 amino acids: CASSYSTGMDYGYTF. DNA for the CDR3: TGTGCCAGCAGTTACTCTACAGGGATGGACTATGGCTACACCTTC.

The gene calls are TRBV21-1 and TRBJ2-7; the table names TRBD1, a call not compared with the DNA. TRBV21-1 is a documented pseudogene. The length of the CDR3 is 16 residues. CDR3 nucleotides: TGTGCCAGCAGCAAAGTGGGACAGGTTTTTGGGTACGAGCAGTACTTC. Protein sequence: CASSKVGQVFGYEQYF.

The chain uses TRBV7-9 and TRBJ2-1; 8 bases agree with TRBD2. The J segment lost 13 bases and the V segment lost 5 bases, leaving 4 bases of the junction unmatched. This CDR3 has 11 amino acids. CDR1 and CDR2 (germline): SEHNR, FQNEAQ (reference sequence). CDR3 nucleotides: TGTGCCAGCAGCCAGGGGACTAGACAGTTCTTC. This translates into CASSQGTRQFF.

The chain couples TRBV7-9 to TRBJ1-2; 10 bases match TRBD1. V was pared by 1 base and J by 4 bases, with 3 bases of the junction left unmatched. The CDR3 is 15 amino acids. In germline, CDR1 is SEHNR, CDR2 FQNEAQ (reference sequence). CDR3 bases: TGTGCCAGCAGCTTAGATGGACAGGGGGGCTATGGCTACACCTTC. It yields the protein CASSLDGQGGYGYTF.

V is TRBV3-1 (or the pseudogene TRBV3-2) and J is TRBJ2-1, with no clear D. Trimming cost V 0 bases and J 3 bases, with 12 bases left between them. This CDR3 has 16 amino acids. Germline CDR1 and CDR2: LGHDT and YNNKEL (reference sequence). The CDR3 spells CASSQDPPGHYNEQFF. The CDR3 DNA reads TGTGCCAGCAGCCAAGACCCCCCAGGCCACTACAATGAGCAGTTCTTC.

The rearrangement uses TRBV7-9 and TRBJ2-3, with 9 positions matching TRBD2. V trimming: 5 bases; J trimming: 2 bases; junction bases outside the gene matches: 5. This CDR3 has 15 residues. CDR1 and CDR2 (germline): SEHNR, FQNEAQ (reference sequence). CDR3 DNA sequence: TGTGCCAGCAGCCAGGGACTAGCCCCCACAGATACGCAGTATTTT. This sequence encodes CASSQGLAPTDTQYF. Using reference TRBV7-9 and TRBJ2-3 for the parts outside the CDR3, the full variable domain is DTGVSQNPRHKITKRGQNVTFRCDPISEHNRLYWYRQTLGQGPEFLTYFQNEAQLEKSRLLSDRFSAERPKGSFSTLEIQRTEQGDSAMYLCASSQGLAPTDTQYFGPGTRLTVL.

This chain links TRBV6-5 with TRBJ1-1; D is ambiguous. Trimming removed 6 bases from V and 7 bases from J, with 12 bases in between. The CDR3 loop spans 12 amino acids. Per the germline V gene, CDR1 is MNHEY and CDR2 is SVGAGI. The CDR3 region is CASRALQSEAFF. In DNA form, the CDR3 reads TGTGCCAGCAGGGCCCTACAGAGTGAAGCTTTCTTT.

This chain joins TRBV4-1 and TRBJ2-5, with D perhaps TRBD2 (6 bases). Germline CDR1 MGHRA, CDR2 YSYEKL. V lost 1 base, J lost 5 bases, and 14 bases lay in between. The CDR3 sequence is 15 residues long. CDR3 DNA: TGCGCCAGCAGCCAAGGGACCGGGGAGGTGGAGACCCAGTACTTC. This gives the protein CASSQGTGEVETQYF.

This CDR3 reads CASSDRQGNSPLHF. The DNA for the CDR3 is TGTGCCAGCAGTGATCGGCAGGGCAATTCACCCCTCCACTTT. The chain couples TRBV6-1 to TRBJ1-6; D perhaps matches TRBD1 (5 bases). Deletions cut 3 bases from V and 7 bases from J, with 10 bases between. The germline gives CDR1 MNHNS, CDR2 SASEGT. The CDR3 has 14 amino acids.

The chain carries TRBV6-5 and TRBJ1-1; D uncertain. Trimming cost V 6 bases and J 1 base, with 9 bases left between them. This CDR3 region has 13 residues. Germline loops: CDR1 MNHEY, CDR2 SVGAGI. The CDR3 here is CASSRLSNTEAFF. In DNA, the CDR3 is TGTGCCAGCAGCCGGTTATCGAACACTGAAGCTTTCTTT.